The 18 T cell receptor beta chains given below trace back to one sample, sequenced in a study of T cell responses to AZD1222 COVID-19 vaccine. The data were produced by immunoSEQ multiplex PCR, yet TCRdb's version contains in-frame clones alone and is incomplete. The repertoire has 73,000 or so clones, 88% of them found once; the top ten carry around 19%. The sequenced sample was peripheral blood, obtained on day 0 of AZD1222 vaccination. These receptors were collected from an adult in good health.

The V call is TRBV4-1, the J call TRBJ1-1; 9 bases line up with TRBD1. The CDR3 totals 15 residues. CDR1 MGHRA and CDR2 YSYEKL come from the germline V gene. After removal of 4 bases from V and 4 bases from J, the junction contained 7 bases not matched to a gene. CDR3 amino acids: CASSPRDRDSTEAFF. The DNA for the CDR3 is TGCGCCAGCAGCCCCCGGGACAGGGATAGCACTGAAGCTTTCTTT.

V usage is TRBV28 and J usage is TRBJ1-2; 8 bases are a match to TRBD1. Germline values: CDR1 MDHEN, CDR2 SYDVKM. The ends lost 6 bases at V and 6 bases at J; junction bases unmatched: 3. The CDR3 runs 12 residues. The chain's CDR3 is CASSGQGNGYTF. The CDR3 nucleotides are TGTGCCAGCAGCGGACAGGGAAATGGCTACACCTTC.

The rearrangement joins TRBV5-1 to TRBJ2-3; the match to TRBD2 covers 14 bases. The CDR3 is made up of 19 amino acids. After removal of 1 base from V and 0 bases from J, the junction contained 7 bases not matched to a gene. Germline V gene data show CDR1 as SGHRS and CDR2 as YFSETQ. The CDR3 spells CASSLQGTSGRGSTDTQYF. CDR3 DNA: TGCGCCAGCAGCTTGCAAGGGACTAGCGGGAGAGGGAGCACAGATACGCAGTATTTT.

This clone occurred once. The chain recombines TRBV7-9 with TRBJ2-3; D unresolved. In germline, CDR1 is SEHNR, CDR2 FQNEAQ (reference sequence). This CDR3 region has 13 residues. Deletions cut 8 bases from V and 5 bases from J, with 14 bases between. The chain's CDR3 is CASGIGTGDTQYF. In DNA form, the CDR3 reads TGTGCCAGCGGGATCGGAACGGGAGATACGCAGTATTTT.

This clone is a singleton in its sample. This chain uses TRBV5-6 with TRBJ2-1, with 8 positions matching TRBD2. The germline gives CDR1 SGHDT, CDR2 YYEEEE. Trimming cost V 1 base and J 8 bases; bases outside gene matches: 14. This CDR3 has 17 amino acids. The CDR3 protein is CASSLIGSAGARDEQFF. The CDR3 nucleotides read TGTGCCAGCAGCTTGATTGGGTCAGCGGGAGCCCGAGATGAGCAGTTCTTC.

CDR3 nucleotide sequence: TGTGCCATCAGTGTTCGGGGGACGGAAGGCTACACCTTC. It specifies CAISVRGTEGYTF. This chain connects TRBV10-3 to TRBJ1-2; D perhaps matches TRBD1 (5 bases). Germline V gives CDR1 ENHRY, CDR2 SYGVKD. Trimming took 4 bases from V and 8 from J, leaving 14 bases between them. This CDR3 has 13 amino acids.

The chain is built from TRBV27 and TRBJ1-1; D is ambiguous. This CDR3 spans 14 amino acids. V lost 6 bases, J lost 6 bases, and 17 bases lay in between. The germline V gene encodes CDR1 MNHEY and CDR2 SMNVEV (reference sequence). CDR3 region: CASSLTTFSAEAFF. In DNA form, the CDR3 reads TGTGCCAGCAGCCTCACAACATTCAGCGCTGAAGCTTTCTTT.

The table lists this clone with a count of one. CDR3 protein: CATRPGQGNEKLFF. CDR3 DNA sequence: TGTGCCACCCGCCCGGGACAGGGAAACGAAAAACTGTTTTTT. This chain uses TRBV6-2 or TRBV6-3 with TRBJ1-4; TRBD1 aligns across 9 bases. V lost 10 bases and J lost 8; bases outside the gene matches: 11. This CDR3 is built from 14 residues. Germline CDR1 and CDR2: MNHEY and SVGEGT.

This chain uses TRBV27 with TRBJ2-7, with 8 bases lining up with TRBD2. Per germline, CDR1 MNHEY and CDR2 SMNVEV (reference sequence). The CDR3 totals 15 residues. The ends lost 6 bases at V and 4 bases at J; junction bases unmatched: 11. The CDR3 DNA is TGTGCCAGCAGCCTCTCGGGACTAGGAGCTTACGAGCAGTACTTC. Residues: CASSLSGLGAYEQYF.

As DNA, the CDR3 is TGTGCCAGCAGTTTAGAGGCAGGCTACTATGGCTACACCTTC. Translating it yields CASSLEAGYYGYTF. This rearrangement joins TRBV28 to TRBJ1-2; unclear D gene. Per germline, CDR1 MDHEN and CDR2 SYDVKM. The ends were cut back, 2 bases at V and 3 bases at J, with 10 bases in the middle. The length of the CDR3 is 14 residues.

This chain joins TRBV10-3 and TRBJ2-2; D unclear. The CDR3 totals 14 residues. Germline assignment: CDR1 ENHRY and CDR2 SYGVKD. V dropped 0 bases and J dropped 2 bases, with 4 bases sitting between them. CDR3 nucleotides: TGTGCCATCAGTGAGTCGACCAACACCGGGGAGCTGTTTTTT. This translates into CAISESTNTGELFF.

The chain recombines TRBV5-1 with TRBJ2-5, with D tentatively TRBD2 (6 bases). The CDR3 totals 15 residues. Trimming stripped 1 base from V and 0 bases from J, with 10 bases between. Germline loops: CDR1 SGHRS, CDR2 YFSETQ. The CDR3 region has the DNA TGCGCCAGCAGCTTGAGAGGGACTTACCAAGAGACCCAGTACTTC. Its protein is CASSLRGTYQETQYF.

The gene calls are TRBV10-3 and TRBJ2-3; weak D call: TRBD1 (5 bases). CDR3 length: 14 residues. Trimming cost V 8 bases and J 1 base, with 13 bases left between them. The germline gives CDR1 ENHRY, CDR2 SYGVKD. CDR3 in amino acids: CAISNGQGTDTQYF. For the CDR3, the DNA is TGTGCCATCTCGAATGGACAAGGCACAGATACGCAGTATTTT.

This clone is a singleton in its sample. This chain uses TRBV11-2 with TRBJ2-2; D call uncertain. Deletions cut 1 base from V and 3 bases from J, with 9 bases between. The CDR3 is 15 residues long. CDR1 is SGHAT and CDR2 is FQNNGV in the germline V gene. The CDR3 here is CASSLVGIDTGELFF. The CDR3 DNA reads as TGTGCCAGCAGCTTAGTGGGGATAGACACCGGGGAGCTGTTTTTT.

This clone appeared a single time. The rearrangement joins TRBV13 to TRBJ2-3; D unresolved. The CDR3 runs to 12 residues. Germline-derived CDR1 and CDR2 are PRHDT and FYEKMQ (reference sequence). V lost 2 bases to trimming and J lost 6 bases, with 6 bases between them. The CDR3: CASSLSADTQYF. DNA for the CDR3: TGTGCCAGCAGCTTATCCGCCGATACGCAGTATTTT.

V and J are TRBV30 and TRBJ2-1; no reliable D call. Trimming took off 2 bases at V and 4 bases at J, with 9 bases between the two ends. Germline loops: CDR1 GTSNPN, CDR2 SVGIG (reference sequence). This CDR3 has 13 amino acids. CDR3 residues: CAWSLLQYNEQFF. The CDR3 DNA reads TGTGCCTGGAGTCTACTACAATACAATGAGCAGTTCTTC.

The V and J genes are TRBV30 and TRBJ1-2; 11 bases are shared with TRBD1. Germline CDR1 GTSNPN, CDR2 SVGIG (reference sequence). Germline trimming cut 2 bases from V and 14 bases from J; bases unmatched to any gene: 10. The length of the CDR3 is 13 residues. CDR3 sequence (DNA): TGTGCCTGGAGTCCTGGACAGGGGGCCCCCCCTACCTTC. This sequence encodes CAWSPGQGAPPTF.

This CDR3 reads CASSQEETFLYGYTF. The DNA of the CDR3 is TGCGCCAGCAGCCAAGAGGAGACGTTCCTATATGGCTACACCTTC. The chain joins TRBV4-1 to TRBJ1-2; D is ambiguous. V shed 0 bases and J shed 5 bases, with 13 bases lying between them. The CDR3 has 15 residues. Germline CDR1 reads MGHRA; CDR2 reads YSYEKL.